This note documents a single T cell receptor beta chain sequence. What antigen it recognizes has not been identified. Base qualities are not provided; no much larger clone lies one nucleotide away. This specimen belongs to a study of T cells and Merkel cell carcinoma outcomes (dated by TCRdb to the early 2020s). For context, the study as a whole: The study examined the tumor T-cell repertoire together with T-cell density as predictors of clinical outcome in patients with Merkel cell carcinoma. General findings and caveats noted by the study authors: T-cell repertoire features combined with T-cell density were reported to predict clinical outcomes in Merkel cell carcinoma patients.

Library preparation used the immunoSEQ multiplex PCR assay. This immuneACCESS table, as held by TCRdb, lists in-frame sequences with V and J called but not all clones. Of the missing ones, under half trace to an unresolved V gene in checked studies; the others have no known cause. This sample holds fewer than 2,500 clones; roughly 80% were observed only once. Approximately 26% of the sample is in the top ten clones. Samples were obtained from patients with Merkel cell carcinoma. The CDR3 contains 13 residues, cysteine and phenylalanine counted. Here the CDR3 DNA is all that survives: 39 bases in frame from base 1. V loses 6 bases, J loses 0 bases, and the germline ends lie 7 bases apart. Looking up the germline V gene yields CDR1 SGHTA and CDR2 FQGNSA.

In this chain, TRBV7-2 is recombined with TRBJ2-3; a tentative D match to TRBD1 spans 5 bases. This sequence was found in a human donor with Merkel cell carcinoma. The sample comprised tumor tissue from Merkel cell carcinoma. The base sequence is TGTGCCAGCAGACCAGGGAGCACAGATACGCAGTATTTT. Its amino acids are CASRPGSTDTQYF.